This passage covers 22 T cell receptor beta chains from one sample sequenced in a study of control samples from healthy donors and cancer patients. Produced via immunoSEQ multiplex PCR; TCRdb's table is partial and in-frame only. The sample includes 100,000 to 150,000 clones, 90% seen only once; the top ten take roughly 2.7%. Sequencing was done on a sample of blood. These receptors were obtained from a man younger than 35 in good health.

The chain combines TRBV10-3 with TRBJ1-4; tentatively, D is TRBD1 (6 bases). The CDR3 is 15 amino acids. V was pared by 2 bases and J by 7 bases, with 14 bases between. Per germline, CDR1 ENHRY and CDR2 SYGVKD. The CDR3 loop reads CAISETRGRVEKLFF. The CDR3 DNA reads TGTGCCATCAGTGAGACCCGGGGGCGGGTTGAAAAACTGTTTTTT.

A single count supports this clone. CDR3 region: CASSIRARIAQETQYF. In DNA form, the CDR3 reads TGTGCCAGTAGTATTAGAGCCAGAATAGCCCAGGAGACCCAGTACTTC. The gene calls are TRBV19 and TRBJ2-5; the D is unclear. V was cut by 3 bases and J by 5 bases, with 19 bases left in between. CDR3 length equals 16 residues. CDR1 LNHDA and CDR2 SQIVND come from the germline V gene (reference sequence).

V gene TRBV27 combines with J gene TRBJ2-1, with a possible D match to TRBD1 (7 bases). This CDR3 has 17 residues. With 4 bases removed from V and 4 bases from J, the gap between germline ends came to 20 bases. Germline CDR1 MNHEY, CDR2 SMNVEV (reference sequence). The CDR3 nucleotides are TGTGCCAGCAGTTCAACGGGCCAGGGGGGCCTTTACAATGAGCAGTTCTTC. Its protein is CASSSTGQGGLYNEQFF.

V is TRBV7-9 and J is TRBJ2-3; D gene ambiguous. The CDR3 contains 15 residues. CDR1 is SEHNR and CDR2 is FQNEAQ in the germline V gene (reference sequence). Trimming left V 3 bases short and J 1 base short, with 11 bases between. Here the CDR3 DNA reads TGTGCCAGCAGCTTTACCTCAACCGGCACAGATACGCAGTATTTT. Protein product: CASSFTSTGTDTQYF.

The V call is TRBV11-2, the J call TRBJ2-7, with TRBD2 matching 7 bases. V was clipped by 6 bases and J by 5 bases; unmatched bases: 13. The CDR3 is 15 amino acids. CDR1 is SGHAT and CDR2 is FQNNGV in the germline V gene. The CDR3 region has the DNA TGTGCCAGCAGTTCGAGCCGGACTAGAATCCACGAGCAGTACTTC. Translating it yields CASSSSRTRIHEQYF.

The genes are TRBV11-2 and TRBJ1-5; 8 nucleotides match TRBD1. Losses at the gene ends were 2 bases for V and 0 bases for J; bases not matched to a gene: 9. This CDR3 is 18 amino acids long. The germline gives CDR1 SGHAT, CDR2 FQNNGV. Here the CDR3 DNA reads TGTGCCAGCAGCTTAACCTTTGACAGGGGTTTTAGCAATCAGCCCCAGCATTTT. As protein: CASSLTFDRGFSNQPQHF. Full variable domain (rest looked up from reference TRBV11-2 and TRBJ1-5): EAGVAQSPRYKIIEKRQSVAFWCNPISGHATLYWYQQILGQGPKLLIQFQNNGVVDDSQLPKDRFSAERLKGVDSTLKIQPAKLEDSAVYLCASSLTFDRGFSNQPQHFGDGTRLSIL.

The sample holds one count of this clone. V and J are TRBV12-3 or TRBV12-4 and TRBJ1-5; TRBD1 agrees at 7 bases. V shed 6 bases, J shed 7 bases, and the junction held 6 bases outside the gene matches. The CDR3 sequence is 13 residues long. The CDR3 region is CASSPTGRQPQHF. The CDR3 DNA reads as TGTGCCAGCAGCCCGACAGGGAGACAGCCCCAGCATTTT.

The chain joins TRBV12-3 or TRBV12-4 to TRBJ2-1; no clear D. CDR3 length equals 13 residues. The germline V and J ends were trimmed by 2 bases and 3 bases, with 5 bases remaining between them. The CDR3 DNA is TGTGCCAGCAGTTTATCAGTCTACAATGAGCAGTTCTTC. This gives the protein CASSLSVYNEQFF.

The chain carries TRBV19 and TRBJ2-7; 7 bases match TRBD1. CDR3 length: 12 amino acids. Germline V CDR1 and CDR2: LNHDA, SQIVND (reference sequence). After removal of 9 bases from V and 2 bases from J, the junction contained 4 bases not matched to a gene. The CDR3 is CARYRGPYEQYF. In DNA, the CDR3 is TGTGCCAGGTACAGGGGCCCCTACGAGCAGTACTTC.

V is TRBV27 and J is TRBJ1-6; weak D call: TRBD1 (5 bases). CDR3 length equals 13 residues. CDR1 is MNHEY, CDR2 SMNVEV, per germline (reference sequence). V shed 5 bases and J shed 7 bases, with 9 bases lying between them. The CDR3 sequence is CASSPYRNSPLHF. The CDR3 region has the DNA TGTGCCAGCAGTCCCTACAGGAATTCACCCCTCCACTTT.

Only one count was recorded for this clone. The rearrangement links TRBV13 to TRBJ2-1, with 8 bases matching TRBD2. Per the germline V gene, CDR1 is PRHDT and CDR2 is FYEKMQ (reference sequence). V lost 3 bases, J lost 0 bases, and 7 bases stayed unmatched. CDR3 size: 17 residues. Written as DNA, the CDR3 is TGTGCCAGCAGCTTGGTTCTAGCGGGCAGCTCCTACAATGAGCAGTTCTTC. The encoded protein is CASSLVLAGSSYNEQFF.

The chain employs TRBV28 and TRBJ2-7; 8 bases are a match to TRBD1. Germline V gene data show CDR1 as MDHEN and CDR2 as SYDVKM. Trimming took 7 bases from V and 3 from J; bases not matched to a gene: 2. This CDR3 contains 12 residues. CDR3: CASKDRVYEQYF. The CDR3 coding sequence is TGTGCCAGCAAGGACAGGGTCTACGAGCAGTACTTC.

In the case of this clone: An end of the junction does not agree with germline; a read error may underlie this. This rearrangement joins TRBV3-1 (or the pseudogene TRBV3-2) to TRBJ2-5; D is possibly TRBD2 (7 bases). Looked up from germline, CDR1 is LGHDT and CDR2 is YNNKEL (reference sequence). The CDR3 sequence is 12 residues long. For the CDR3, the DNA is TGTGCCAGCAGCCTGGGGGGGGCCGTTCGGGACTTC. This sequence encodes CASSLGGAVRDF.

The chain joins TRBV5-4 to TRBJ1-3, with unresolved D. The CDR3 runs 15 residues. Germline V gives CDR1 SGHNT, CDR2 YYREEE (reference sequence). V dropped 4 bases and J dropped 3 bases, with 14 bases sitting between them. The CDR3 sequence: CASSLMWDIGNTIYF. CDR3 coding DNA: TGTGCCAGCAGCCTAATGTGGGATATTGGAAACACCATATATTTT.

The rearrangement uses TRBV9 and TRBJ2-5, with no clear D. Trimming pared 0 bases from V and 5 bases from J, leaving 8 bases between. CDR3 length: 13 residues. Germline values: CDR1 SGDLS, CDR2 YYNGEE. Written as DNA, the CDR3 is TGTGCCAGCAGCGTAGTCCCCGGCGAGACCCAGTACTTC. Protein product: CASSVVPGETQYF.

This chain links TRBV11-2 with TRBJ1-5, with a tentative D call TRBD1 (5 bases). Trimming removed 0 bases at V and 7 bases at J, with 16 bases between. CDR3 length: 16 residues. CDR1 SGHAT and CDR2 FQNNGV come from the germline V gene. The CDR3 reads CASSLDVVRDRQPQHF. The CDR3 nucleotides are TGTGCCAGCAGCTTAGATGTGGTCAGGGATCGACAGCCCCAGCATTTT. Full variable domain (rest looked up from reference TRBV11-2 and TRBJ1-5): EAGVAQSPRYKIIEKRQSVAFWCNPISGHATLYWYQQILGQGPKLLIQFQNNGVVDDSQLPKDRFSAERLKGVDSTLKIQPAKLEDSAVYLCASSLDVVRDRQPQHFGDGTRLSIL.

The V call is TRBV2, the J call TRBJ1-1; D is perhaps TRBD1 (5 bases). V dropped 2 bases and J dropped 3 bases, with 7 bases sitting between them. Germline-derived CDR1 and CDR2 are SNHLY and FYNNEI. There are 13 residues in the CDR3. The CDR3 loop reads CASSERRDTEAFF. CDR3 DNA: TGTGCCAGCAGTGAACGCAGGGACACTGAAGCTTTCTTT.

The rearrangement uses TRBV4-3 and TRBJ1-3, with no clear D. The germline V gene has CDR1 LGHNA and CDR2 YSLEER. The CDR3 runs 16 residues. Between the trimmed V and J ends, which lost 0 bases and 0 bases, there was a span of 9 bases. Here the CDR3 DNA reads TGCGCCAGCAGCCAAGAACACGGTGGCTCTGGAAACACCATATATTTT. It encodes CASSQEHGGSGNTIYF.

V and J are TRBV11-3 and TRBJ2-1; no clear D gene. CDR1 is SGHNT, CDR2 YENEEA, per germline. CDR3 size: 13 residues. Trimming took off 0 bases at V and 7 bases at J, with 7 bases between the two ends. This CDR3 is CASSLEANNEQFF. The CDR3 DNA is TGTGCCAGCAGCTTAGAGGCTAATAATGAGCAGTTCTTC.

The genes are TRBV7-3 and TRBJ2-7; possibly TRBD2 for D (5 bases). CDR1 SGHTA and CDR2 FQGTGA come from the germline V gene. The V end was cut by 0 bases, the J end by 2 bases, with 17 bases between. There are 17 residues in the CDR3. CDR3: CASSLTHWSSAPYEQYV. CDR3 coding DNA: TGTGCCAGCAGCTTAACCCACTGGAGTAGCGCCCCCTACGAGCAGTACGTC.

The CDR3 loop reads CASSPRYSTGYSDEQYV. The CDR3 DNA reads TGTGCCAGCAGCCCGAGGTATTCGACAGGGTATAGCGACGAGCAGTACGTC. The chain is built from TRBV11-3 and TRBJ2-7; 7 bases are shared with TRBD1. V dropped 5 bases and J dropped 5; count of bases not matched to a gene: 18. The CDR3 contains 17 residues. Germline V gene lookup returns CDR1 SGHNT and CDR2 YENEEA.

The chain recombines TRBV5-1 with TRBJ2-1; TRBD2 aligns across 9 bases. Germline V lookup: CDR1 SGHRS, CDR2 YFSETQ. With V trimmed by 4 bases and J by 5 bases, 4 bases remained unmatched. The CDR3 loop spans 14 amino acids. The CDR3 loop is CASSRLADNNEQFF. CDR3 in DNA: TGCGCCAGCAGCCGACTAGCGGACAACAATGAGCAGTTCTTC.